Presented here are 14 T cell receptor beta chains from one specimen sequenced in a study of Ad26.COV2.S vaccination and SARS-CoV-2 variants. Data came from immunoSEQ multiplex PCR; TCRdb stores just in-frame clones and leaves some out. The sample carries roughly 420,000 clones, around 89% recorded once. The treatment denotes: some 20 received Ad26.COV2.S at low or high dose, single or two shots; five or six received placebo; per-sample allocation not given. Sampling happened 63 days after the first vaccine or placebo injection. The sequencing here drew on peripheral blood, taken in a trial of Ad26.COV2.S vaccine versus placebo. The source is a person between 18 and 65 years old who received the Ad26.COV2.S COVID-19 vaccine or a placebo.

The CDR3 DNA sequence: TGCAGCGTTGAACGCGGGGACGGTCAGCCCCAGCATTTT. Protein product: CSVERGDGQPQHF. The chain links TRBV29-1 to TRBJ1-5; possibly TRBD1 for D (5 bases). Germline values: CDR1 SQVTM, CDR2 ANQGSEA. The CDR3 is 13 amino acids. Trimming left V 2 bases short and J 6 bases short, with 11 bases between. Filled out from reference TRBV29-1 and TRBJ1-5, the complete variable domain reads SAVISQKPSRDICQRGTSLTIQCQVDSQVTMMFWYRQQPGQSLTLIATANQGSEATYESGFVIDKFPISRPNLTFSTLTVSNMSPEDSSIYLCSVERGDGQPQHFGDGTRLSIL.

The rearrangement joins TRBV5-1 to TRBJ1-1, with D uncertain. Germline V gives CDR1 SGHRS, CDR2 YFSETQ. V was trimmed by 7 bases and J by 2 bases, leaving 6 bases between them. The CDR3 has 11 residues. The CDR3: CASAANTEAFF. CDR3 bases: TGCGCCAGCGCAGCAAACACTGAAGCTTTCTTT.

This chain links TRBV19 with TRBJ2-7, with D perhaps matching TRBD1 or TRBD2 (5 bases each). The CDR3 is 14 amino acids. Germline V gene sequence: CDR1 LNHDA, CDR2 SQIVND (reference sequence). Trimming shortened V by 7 bases and J by 4 bases, and 17 bases separated the two germline ends. The CDR3 DNA sequence: TGTGCCAGTACCTCGGGGCTCTCAACGTACGAGCAGTACTTC. Translation: CASTSGLSTYEQYF.

About this clone: The sample holds other DNA sequences that translate to the same CDR3. The CDR3 protein is CASSPRQGGTDTQYF. CDR3 sequence (DNA): TGTGCCAGTAGTCCCCGACAGGGGGGCACAGATACGCAGTATTTT. The V gene is TRBV19, the J gene TRBJ2-3; the match to TRBD1 covers 9 bases. The V gene's germline CDR1 is LNHDA and CDR2 SQIVND (reference sequence). This CDR3 contains 15 residues. J lost 1 base, V lost 5 bases, and 4 bases had no gene match.

This chain connects TRBV11-3 to TRBJ2-1, with TRBD1 matching over 8 bases. This CDR3 contains 15 residues. Germline assignment: CDR1 SGHNT and CDR2 YENEEA. V was pared by 5 bases and J by 5 bases, with 8 bases of the junction left unmatched. The CDR3: CASSPGQGWDNEQFF. In DNA form, the CDR3 reads TGTGCCAGCAGCCCCGGACAGGGTTGGGACAATGAGCAGTTCTTC.

This chain connects TRBV4-2 to TRBJ1-1, with TRBD1 as a possible D gene (5 bases). This CDR3 spans 17 amino acids. The V and J ends lost 0 bases and 0 bases respectively, with 14 bases between them. Germline values: CDR1 LGHNA, CDR2 YNFKEQ. CDR3 in DNA: TGTGCCAGCAGCCAAGATCCCCCAGGGCGGTTGAACACTGAAGCTTTCTTT. This gives the protein CASSQDPPGRLNTEAFF.

The chain joins TRBV19 to TRBJ2-2, with D perhaps TRBD1 (6 bases). The CDR3 length is 15 residues. V was cut by 5 bases and J by 3 bases, with 13 bases left in between. The germline CDR1 and CDR2 sequences are LNHDA and SQIVND (reference sequence). The CDR3 loop is CASSASTGYTGELFF. The CDR3 bases are TGTGCCAGTAGTGCCTCGACAGGTTACACCGGGGAGCTGTTTTTT.

The V and J genes are TRBV2 and TRBJ2-7, with 9 bases matching TRBD1. V lost 6 bases and J lost 5; bases outside the gene matches: 8. Germline CDR1 reads SNHLY; CDR2 reads FYNNEI. This CDR3 comprises 14 residues. The DNA of the CDR3 is TGTGCCAGCAGCTCCGGGACAGGGTACAACGAGCAGTACTTC. Amino acids: CASSSGTGYNEQYF.

This sequence joins TRBV5-4 and TRBJ2-3; a possible D gene is TRBD1 (6 bases). CDR3 length: 15 residues. V was cut by 4 bases and J by 0 bases, with 12 bases left in between. CDR1 is SGHNT, CDR2 YYREEE, per germline (reference sequence). The CDR3 sequence: CASSQGGKSTDTQYF. CDR3 in DNA: TGTGCCAGCAGCCAAGGGGGTAAAAGCACAGATACGCAGTATTTT. Supplemented by reference TRBV5-4 and TRBJ2-3, the full variable domain reads ETGVTQSPTHLIKTRGQQVTLRCSSQSGHNTVSWYQQALGQGPQFIFQYYREEENGRGNFPPRFSGLQFPNYSSELNVNALELDDSALYLCASSQGGKSTDTQYFGPGTRLTVL.

In regard to this clone: This specimen includes other DNA sequences encoding the same CDR3. This chain uses TRBV5-1 with TRBJ2-7, with 13 bases lining up with TRBD2. The germline CDR1 and CDR2 sequences are SGHRS and YFSETQ. This CDR3 spans 18 amino acids. V shed 4 bases and J 0 bases; nucleotides not matched to a gene: 10. CDR3 region: CASSLLTSGGLSSYEQYF. The CDR3 DNA follows: TGCGCCAGCAGCCTCTTGACTAGCGGGGGGTTGAGCTCCTACGAGCAGTACTTC.

The rearrangement joins TRBV25-1 to TRBJ1-1, with TRBD1 matching 7 bases. Germline lookup yields CDR1 MGHDK and CDR2 SYGVNS. J gave up 0 bases and V 6 bases, and 4 bases lay outside the gene matches. This CDR3 comprises 14 residues. The CDR3 DNA reads TGTGCCAGCAGGCCAGGGACAGTGAACACTGAAGCTTTCTTT. Residues: CASRPGTVNTEAFF.

The genes are TRBV4-2 and TRBJ1-1; no firm D call. Germline CDR1 is LGHNA and CDR2 is YNFKEQ. The CDR3 contains 15 residues. Between the trimmed V and J ends, which lost 1 base and 0 bases, there was a span of 9 bases. The CDR3 loop reads CASSQGQAMNTEAFF. The CDR3, as DNA: TGTGCCAGCAGCCAAGGCCAAGCCATGAACACTGAAGCTTTCTTT.

This clone showed up just once. This chain's CDR3 is CAITGDPYQETQYF. In nucleotides, the CDR3 is TGTGCCATCACAGGGGACCCGTACCAAGAGACCCAGTACTTC. The chain is built from TRBV7-6 and TRBJ2-5; TRBD1 agrees at 7 bases. The CDR3 spans 14 residues. The V and J ends lost 10 bases and 0 bases, in that order; junction bases with no gene match: 8. Germline CDR1 is SGHVS and CDR2 is FNYEAQ.

This rearrangement joins TRBV7-2 to TRBJ1-1, with 8 nucleotides matching TRBD1. With 2 bases clipped from V and 4 bases from J, the junction kept 3 bases outside the gene matches. The germline CDR1 and CDR2 sequences are SGHTA and FQGNSA. CDR3 length equals 14 residues. The CDR3 DNA is TGTGCCAGCAGCTTACACGGACAGGGCACTGAAGCTTTCTTT. It encodes CASSLHGQGTEAFF.